This T cell receptor (beta chain) was sequenced for a study of T cells in Graves' hyperthyroidism and ophthalmopathy. Germline V gives CDR1 LGHNA, CDR2 YSLEER. The CDR3 runs to 16 residues. V lost 3 bases to trimming and J lost 1 base; unmatched junction nucleotides: 5. A few counts support this clonotype. Its antigen is not known. The study, taken as a whole, reports: Blood also showed most of the thyroid clonotypes that were expanded above 0.001.

Exclusion criteria comprised uncontrolled infection, other autoimmune disease, pregnancy or lactation. Orbital computed tomography, thyroid ultrasound, serum thyroxine and TRAb, and clinical symptoms together informed the diagnoses. The PBMCs were taken from 10 ml of fresh peripheral blood. RNA transcripts provided the source from which TCR beta CDR3 regions were amplified. The HTBI primer set served for first-round RT-PCR of the TCR CDR3. TCRdb reprocessed the multiplex PCR reads via MiXCR and lists one record per CDR3 protein. The sample lists approximately 300,000 distinct CDR3 sequences, about a sixth occurring once.

The rearrangement uses TRBV4-3 and TRBJ1-4, with 7 bases identical to TRBD1. The clonotype was recovered from a woman in her sixties with Graves' ophthalmopathy. Sequencing was carried out using blood. The CDR3 sequence is CASSHGTEGTNEKLFF. The CDR3 DNA reads as TGCGCCAGCAGCCATGGGACAGAGGGAACTAATGAAAAACTGTTTTTT.